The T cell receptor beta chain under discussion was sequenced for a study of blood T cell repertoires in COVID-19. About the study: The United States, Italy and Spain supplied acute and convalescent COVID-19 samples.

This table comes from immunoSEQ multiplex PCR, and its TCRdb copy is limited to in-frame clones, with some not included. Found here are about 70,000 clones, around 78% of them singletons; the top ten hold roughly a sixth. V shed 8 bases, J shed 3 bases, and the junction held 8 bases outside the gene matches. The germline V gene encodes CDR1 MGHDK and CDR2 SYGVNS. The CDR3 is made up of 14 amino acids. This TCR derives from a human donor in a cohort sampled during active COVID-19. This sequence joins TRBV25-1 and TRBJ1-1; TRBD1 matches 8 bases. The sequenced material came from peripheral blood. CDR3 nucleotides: TGTGCCAGCGCACGGACAGGGAGGGACACTGAAGCTTTCTTT. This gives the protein CASARTGRDTEAFF. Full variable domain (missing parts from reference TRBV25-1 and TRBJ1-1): EADIYQTPRYLVIGTGKKITLECSQTMGHDKMYWYQQDPGMELHLIHYSYGVNSTEKGDLSSESTVSRIRTEHFPLTLESARPSHTSQYLCASARTGRDTEAFFGQGTRLTVV.